This T cell receptor (beta chain) came from a study of identifying expanded T cells in peripheral blood (dated by TCRdb to about 2019). In the study overall: Technical replicates were generated by sequencing separate aliquots of the same genomic DNA pool, with four replicates compared pairwise.

The immunoSEQ Assay, which relies on bias-controlled multiplex PCR amplification of genomic DNA, was used to profile TCRbeta CDR3 regions. From the authors' description of their analysis: The absolute abundance of each unique TCRbeta CDR3 region was quantified after sequences were collapsed and filtered. Differential abundance was tested with two models: a binomial (Fisher-equivalent) model and a beta-binomial model that adds time-dependent variance fitted from healthy donors. Clones with fewer than 5 combined templates were excluded, and clones with Benjamini-Hochberg FDR below 0.01 were called differentially abundant. In the beta-binomial model, variance was expressed as a function of the total template count across the two samples, in the form v = (b*log(k)+a)^2. TCRdb stores this immuneACCESS table with in-frame sequences only. Part of the clones is absent; in the studies checked, under half of the shortfall reflects unresolved V genes, and no reason is known for the rest. V and J calls and clone size are copied from that table; D and trimming were computed from the DNA. This sample has some 97,000 clones in its table, and 75% to 90% of those were observed once. The top ten constitute about 6% of the sample.

Ends trimmed: V by 4 bases, J by 2 bases; bases unmatched to a gene: 6. The germline V gene (reference sequence) sets CDR1 to SGHNT and CDR2 to YYREEE. From its cysteine to its phenylalanine, the CDR3 spans 15 amino acids. The retained sequence is limited to the CDR3, 45 bases, with the frame set at the first base. No immune events, such as infections, were documented for the healthy donors during the collection period. To calibrate time-dependent variance in a beta-binomial model of T-cell clone differential abundance, blood repertoires from healthy donors were used as a training cohort. The training cohort was composed of about 10 healthy donors, 3 female and 7 male. An age range of about 25 to 64 years, with an average of around 44 years, was recorded for the donors. Whole blood from each healthy donor was obtained from a commercial supplier and was collected at three time points approximately 15 days apart. Genomic DNA was extracted from unsorted whole blood for immunosequencing.

To note about this clone: This clone's antigen is unknown. The input lacks base qualities; no much larger clone sits a single base away.

Study-wide conclusions, independent of this receptor: Across all healthy-donor time intervals, the beta-binomial model significantly cut both the number of clones called differentially abundant and the false-positive rate. Variance in clone template counts between approximately two-week samples significantly increased with total template count across all healthy donors. The binomial model flagged about 1.2 differentially abundant clones between technical replicates, compared with roughly 17 over approximately 2 weeks and 19 over four weeks. It was expected by the authors that biological variance in healthy repertoires might increase further over much longer intervals, such as months to years.

Recombination joined TRBV5-4 with TRBJ1-3; 7 of the junction bases match TRBD1. The source of this sequence is a person aged 18 to 75 in good health. Source material: blood. The CDR3 reads CASSRGGSTGNTIYF. The sequenced DNA: TGTGCCAGCAGCCGAGGGGGCTCTACTGGAAACACCATATATTTT.